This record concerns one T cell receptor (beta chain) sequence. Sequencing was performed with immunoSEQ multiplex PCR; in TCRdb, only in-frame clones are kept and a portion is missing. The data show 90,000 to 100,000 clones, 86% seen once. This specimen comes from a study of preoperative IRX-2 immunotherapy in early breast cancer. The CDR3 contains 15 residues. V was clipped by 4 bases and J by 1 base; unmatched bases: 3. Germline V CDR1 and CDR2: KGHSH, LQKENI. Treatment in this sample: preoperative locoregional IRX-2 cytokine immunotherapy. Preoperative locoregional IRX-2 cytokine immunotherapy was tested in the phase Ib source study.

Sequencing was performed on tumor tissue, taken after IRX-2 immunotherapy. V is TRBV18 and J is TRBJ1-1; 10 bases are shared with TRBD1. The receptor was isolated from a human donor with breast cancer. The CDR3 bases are TGTGCCAGCTCACGGGACAGGGGCGCGAACACTGAAGCTTTCTTT. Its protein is CASSRDRGANTEAFF.